This T cell receptor (beta chain) was retrieved from a study of blood T cell repertoires in COVID-19. The CDR3 runs to 17 residues. Trimming shortened V by 3 bases and J by 0 bases, and 15 bases separated the two germline ends. Germline V gene data show CDR1 as LNHDA and CDR2 as SQIVND (reference sequence). Here immunoSEQ multiplex PCR was the method, and the copy in TCRdb shows in-frame clones only, minus some. This sample has 450,000 or so clones, with 89% found just once. This sequence joins TRBV19 and TRBJ2-1; no firm D call. The material sequenced was peripheral blood. This sequence was found in a man in his late teens or twenties with COVID-19, enrolled during active disease. The CDR3 loop reads CASSILHSPSSYNEQFF. The CDR3, as DNA: TGTGCCAGTAGTATCCTCCACTCTCCGAGCTCCTACAATGAGCAGTTCTTC. Full variable domain (rest looked up from reference TRBV19 and TRBJ2-1): DGGITQSPKYLFRKEGQNVTLSCEQNLNHDAMYWYRQDPGQGLRLIYYSQIVNDFQKGDIAEGYSVSREKKESFPLTVTSAQKNPTAFYLCASSILHSPSSYNEQFFGPGTRLTVL.